These 27 T cell receptor beta chains originate from one sample sequenced in a study of identical twins. TCRdb recomputed calls from the 5' RACE reads with MiXCR, one row per CDR3 protein. This table holds about 220,000 distinct CDR3 sequences, 6.5% to 8.5% found once. These data also featured in a second study, about yellow fever vaccine responses in identical twins.

Sequencing input: memory (CD45RO+) T cells sorted from blood. These receptors all come from a woman in her late teens or twenties in good health.

V and J are TRBV7-2 and TRBJ2-7, with D maybe TRBD2 (5 bases). The V and J ends lost 1 base and 4 bases respectively, with 11 bases between them. CDR1 is SGHTA and CDR2 is FQGNSA in the germline V gene. This CDR3 has 14 residues. CDR3 amino acids: CASSLVPEDYEQYF. DNA for the CDR3: TGTGCCAGCAGCTTAGTGCCGGAGGATTACGAGCAGTACTTC.

The table lists this clonotype with many counts. This chain uses TRBV6-1 with TRBJ2-1; D may correspond to TRBD1 or TRBD2 (6 bases each). The length of the CDR3 is 14 residues. Germline V gene sequence: CDR1 MNHNS, CDR2 SASEGT. Deletions cut 5 bases from V and 8 bases from J, with 16 bases between. The CDR3 spells CASSIIQGRHEQFF. The DNA for the CDR3 is TGTGCCAGCAGTATTATTCAGGGGAGGCATGAGCAGTTCTTC.

This clonotype turned up a few times. CDR3 DNA: TGTGCCAGCAAAGACAGCGCGTATAATTCACCCCTCCACTTT. Its translation: CASKDSAYNSPLHF. The chain uses TRBV9 and TRBJ1-6, with D maybe TRBD1 (5 bases). CDR1 is SGDLS, CDR2 YYNGEE, per germline. With 6 bases removed from V and 4 bases from J, the gap between germline ends came to 11 bases. CDR3 length: 14 amino acids.

In its sample, this clonotype was seen a few times. CDR3 residues: CASSPLGTPRETQYF. The CDR3 nucleotides read TGTGCCAGCTCACCCCTAGGGACCCCCCGAGAGACCCAGTACTTC. The V gene is TRBV18, the J gene TRBJ2-5; D could derive from TRBD1 or TRBD2 (5 bases each). The V gene's germline CDR1 is KGHSH and CDR2 LQKENI. The CDR3 spans 15 residues. V lost 3 bases and J 4 bases, leaving 15 bases between the germline ends.

The table lists this clonotype with many counts. The J gene is TRBJ2-7, the V gene TRBV6-5, with TRBD2 matching over 7 bases. The CDR3 extends over 14 amino acids. The V and J ends lost 4 bases and 1 base, in that order; junction bases with no gene match: 4. Germline values: CDR1 MNHEY, CDR2 SVGAGI. The CDR3 sequence: CASSSTGGSYEQYF. The CDR3 DNA reads TGTGCCAGCAGTTCCACGGGGGGTTCCTACGAGCAGTACTTC.

This clonotype was seen ten or more times. This sequence joins TRBV18 and TRBJ2-5; tentatively, D is TRBD1 (6 bases). The germline CDR1 and CDR2 sequences are KGHSH and LQKENI. Trimming pared 5 bases from V and 5 bases from J, leaving 9 bases between. The CDR3 spans 12 residues. The CDR3 loop is CASSSTGETQYF. CDR3 coding DNA: TGTGCCAGCTCATCAACAGGGGAGACCCAGTACTTC.

The chain is built from TRBV12-3 or TRBV12-4 and TRBJ2-3, with TRBD1 as a possible D gene (5 bases). CDR3 length: 13 amino acids. The V gene lost 6 bases and the J gene lost 2 bases, with 9 bases spanning the gap. The chain's CDR3 is CASSPDTTDTQYF. CDR3 in DNA: TGTGCCAGCAGCCCGGACACCACAGATACGCAGTATTTT.

This clonotype came up many times. The rearrangement links TRBV6-5 to TRBJ2-2, with no clear D. The CDR3 extends over 16 amino acids. Trimming shortened V by 1 base and J by 0 bases, and 9 bases separated the two germline ends. CDR1 is MNHEY, CDR2 SVGAGI, per germline. CDR3: CASSYLEISNTGELFF. CDR3 bases: TGTGCCAGCAGTTACTTGGAGATTTCGAACACCGGGGAGCTGTTTTTT.

This clonotype was detected many times. V is TRBV6-5 and J is TRBJ1-6; D is possibly TRBD1 (5 bases). The CDR3 runs 17 residues. V dropped 2 bases and J dropped 0 bases, with 11 bases sitting between them. The V gene's germline CDR1 is MNHEY and CDR2 SVGAGI. The DNA for the CDR3 is TGTGCCAGCAGTTACGGCAGGGCAGGCTCCTATAATTCACCCCTCCACTTT. As protein: CASSYGRAGSYNSPLHF.

The genes are TRBV7-3 and TRBJ2-2, with TRBD2 matching 7 bases. In germline, CDR1 is SGHTA, CDR2 FQGTGA. The CDR3 consists of 14 residues. The trim removed 3 bases at V and 4 bases at J, leaving 2 bases unmatched. CDR3 DNA: TGTGCCAGCAGCTTTTTAGCGGGCACCGGGGAGCTGTTTTTT. Its protein is CASSFLAGTGELFF.

The chain combines TRBV9 with TRBJ2-5; TRBD2 matches at 9 bases. CDR3 size: 14 residues. Trimming took 2 bases from V and 5 from J; bases not matched to a gene: 4. Per germline, CDR1 SGDLS and CDR2 YYNGEE. The CDR3 DNA follows: TGTGCCAGCAGCGTCGGCGGACTAGCGGAGACCCAGTACTTC. As protein: CASSVGGLAETQYF.

This chain links TRBV20-1 with TRBJ1-6; D might be TRBD1 (5 bases). The CDR3 contains 12 residues. V was clipped by 7 bases and J by 3 bases, with 7 bases between them. CDR1 is DFQATT, CDR2 SNEGSKA, per germline (reference sequence). CDR3 nucleotides: TGCAGTGTAGGGGACTATAATTCACCCCTCCACTTT. It specifies CSVGDYNSPLHF.

This clonotype was found a few times. This chain uses TRBV7-2 with TRBJ2-7; weak D call: TRBD1 (5 bases). Per germline, CDR1 SGHTA and CDR2 FQGNSA. CDR3 length: 14 amino acids. V shed 4 bases and J shed 3 bases, with 13 bases lying between them. As DNA, the CDR3 is TGTGCCAGCAGCTCCACCGTGCAGGGCTACGAGCAGTACTTC. Its translation is CASSSTVQGYEQYF.

This clonotype was detected only a few times. This chain uses TRBV27 with TRBJ1-5; D not certain. The germline V and J ends were trimmed by 6 bases and 4 bases, with 13 bases remaining between them. The CDR3 has 14 residues. Germline CDR1 reads MNHEY; CDR2 reads SMNVEV (reference sequence). CDR3 region: CASRKRGLNQPQHF. In nucleotides, the CDR3 is TGTGCCAGCAGGAAGAGAGGGTTAAATCAGCCCCAGCATTTT.

The CDR3 is CASSQGLAGVGAGELFF. DNA for the CDR3: TGTGCCAGCAGCCAAGGCCTAGCGGGAGTCGGGGCCGGGGAGCTGTTTTTT. V gene TRBV4-2 combines with J gene TRBJ2-2, with 10 bases fitting TRBD2. The CDR3 is 17 amino acids. Germline V CDR1 and CDR2: LGHNA, YNFKEQ. Trimming took 1 base from V and 6 from J; bases not matched to a gene: 8.

This clonotype was detected many times. This chain joins TRBV7-3 and TRBJ1-6, with D uncertain. Trimming removed 2 bases from V and 8 bases from J, with 7 bases in between. Germline V CDR1 and CDR2: SGHTA, FQGTGA. The CDR3 covers 13 residues. The CDR3: CASSLAGDSPLHF. In nucleotides, the CDR3 is TGTGCCAGCAGCTTAGCAGGAGATTCACCCCTCCACTTT.

There are a few counts of this clonotype. The rearrangement uses TRBV20-1 and TRBJ2-1, with TRBD2 identical over 10 bases. J gave up 7 bases and V 5 bases, and 5 bases lay outside the gene matches. CDR1 and CDR2 (germline): DFQATT, SNEGSKA (reference sequence). CDR3 size: 13 residues. CDR3 nucleotides: TGCAGTGCTCTAGCGGGAGTGAGTAATGAGCAGTTCTTC. As protein: CSALAGVSNEQFF.

The V call is TRBV5-1, the J call TRBJ2-6; D is uncertain. V was clipped by 0 bases and J by 3 bases, with 10 bases between them. This CDR3 region has 16 residues. Looked up from germline, CDR1 is SGHRS and CDR2 is YFSETQ. The CDR3 DNA reads as TGCGCCAGCAGCTTGGAAGGGCCAGTTGGGGCCAACGTCCTGACTTTC. It translates to CASSLEGPVGANVLTF.

Of note for this clonotype: One end of the junction varies from germline; a read error may be responsible. The chain joins TRBV11-1 to TRBJ2-1, with 10 bases lining up with TRBD2. Germline V gene sequence: CDR1 SGHAT, CDR2 FQDESV (reference sequence). This CDR3 comprises 19 residues. In nucleotides, the CDR3 is TGTGCCAGCAGCCCCTACCGATCTAGCGGGAGAGGGTCCTACAATGAGCATTTCTTC. It encodes CASSPYRSSGRGSYNEHFF.

In its sample, this clonotype was seen a few times. CDR3 loop: CASSQSLTAGDEQQFF. The CDR3 coding sequence is TGCGCCAGCAGTCAATCGTTGACAGCGGGAGACGAACAGCAGTTCTTC. The V and J genes are TRBV23-1 and TRBJ2-1; 8 bases map to TRBD2. TRBV23-1 is an open reading frame whose function is uncertain. This CDR3 comprises 16 residues. Trimming took 0 bases from V and 11 from J; bases not matched to a gene: 12.

This clonotype was counted between two and nine times. This chain joins TRBV7-2 and TRBJ2-7, with unresolved D. The V and J ends lost 0 bases and 6 bases respectively, with 6 bases between them. CDR3 length equals 12 residues. Germline CDR1 is SGHTA and CDR2 is FQGNSA. The CDR3 DNA sequence: TGTGCCAGCAGCTTAGCCTTTGGCGAGCAGTACTTC. This gives the protein CASSLAFGEQYF. Together with reference TRBV7-2 and TRBJ2-7, the CDR3 gives the full variable domain: GAGVSQSPSNKVTEKGKDVELRCDPISGHTALYWYRQSLGQGLEFLIYFQGNSAPDKSGLPSDRFSAERTGGSVSTLTIQRTQQEDSAVYLCASSLAFGEQYFGPGTRLTVT.

This clonotype was detected ten times or more. The chain recombines TRBV3-1 with TRBJ2-7; D not resolved. The V gene lost 2 bases and the J gene lost 1 base, with 12 bases spanning the gap. This CDR3 contains 15 residues. Germline assignment: CDR1 LGHDT and CDR2 YNNKEL (reference sequence). CDR3 coding DNA: TGTGCCAGCAGCCAATCGTCGACTGCTTCCTACGAGCAGTACTTC. Amino acids: CASSQSSTASYEQYF.

Ten or more counts support this clonotype. The chain links TRBV20-1 to TRBJ2-7; a possible D gene is TRBD2 (5 bases). The CDR3 spans 14 residues. V was cut by 3 bases and J by 0 bases, with 12 bases left in between. Per the germline V gene, CDR1 is DFQATT and CDR2 is SNEGSKA (reference sequence). Here the CDR3 reads CSARVVALSYEQYF. In DNA form, the CDR3 reads TGCAGTGCTAGGGTGGTAGCGCTCTCCTACGAGCAGTACTTC.

There are a few counts of this clonotype. V is TRBV4-2 and J is TRBJ2-3, with TRBD2 matching over 10 bases. CDR1 is LGHNA, CDR2 YNFKEQ, per germline. This CDR3 has 17 amino acids. The junction had 8 bases not matched to a gene; V was cut back by 0 bases and J by 5 bases. CDR3 sequence: CASSQDWGSGGRDTQYF. The CDR3, as DNA: TGTGCCAGCAGCCAAGACTGGGGTAGCGGGGGGCGAGATACGCAGTATTTT.

V gene TRBV7-9 combines with J gene TRBJ2-1; 7 nucleotides align to TRBD1. V was clipped by 6 bases and J by 9 bases; unmatched bases: 5. The CDR3 extends over 12 amino acids. The germline CDR1 and CDR2 sequences are SEHNR and FQNEAQ (reference sequence). For the CDR3, the DNA is TGTGCCAGCAGTCTAGGGGGCAGTGAGCAGTTCTTC. Protein sequence: CASSLGGSEQFF.

The table lists this clonotype with a few counts. The J gene is TRBJ1-2, the V gene TRBV29-1; 9 nucleotides agree with TRBD1. This CDR3 contains 11 residues. The germline V gene encodes CDR1 SQVTM and CDR2 ANQGSEA. V was clipped by 4 bases and J by 8 bases; unmatched bases: 2. CDR3 nucleotide sequence: TGCAGCGTTGCTACAGGGGGCGGCTACACCTTC. This codes for CSVATGGGYTF. The entire variable domain, with the rest obtained from reference TRBV29-1 and TRBJ1-2, is as follows: SAVISQKPSRDICQRGTSLTIQCQVDSQVTMMFWYRQQPGQSLTLIATANQGSEATYESGFVIDKFPISRPNLTFSTLTVSNMSPEDSSIYLCSVATGGGYTFGSGTRLTVV.

The chain uses TRBV28 and TRBJ2-1; 11 bases fit TRBD2. The J segment lost 3 bases and the V segment lost 3 bases, leaving 7 bases of the junction unmatched. Germline V gives CDR1 MDHEN, CDR2 SYDVKM. The CDR3 loop spans 17 amino acids. This CDR3 reads CASSLRLLAGGYNEQFF. Written as DNA, the CDR3 is TGTGCCAGCAGTTTGAGGTTGCTAGCGGGAGGCTACAATGAGCAGTTCTTC. Complete variable domain (other parts from reference TRBV28 and TRBJ2-1): DVKVTQSSRYLVKRTGEKVFLECVQDMDHENMFWYRQDPGLGLRLIYFSYDVKMKEKGDIPEGYSVSREKKERFSLILESASTNQTSMYLCASSLRLLAGGYNEQFFGPGTRLTVL.